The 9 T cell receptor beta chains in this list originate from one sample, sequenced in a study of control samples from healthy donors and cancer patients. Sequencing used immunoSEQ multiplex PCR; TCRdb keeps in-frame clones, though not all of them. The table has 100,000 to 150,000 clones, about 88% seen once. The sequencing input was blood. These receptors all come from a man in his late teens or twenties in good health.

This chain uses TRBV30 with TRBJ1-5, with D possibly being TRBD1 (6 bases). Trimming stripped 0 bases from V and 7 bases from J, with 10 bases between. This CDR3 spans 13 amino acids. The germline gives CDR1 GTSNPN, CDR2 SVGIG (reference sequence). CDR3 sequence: CAWSVQGDQPQHF. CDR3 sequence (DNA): TGTGCCTGGAGTGTACAGGGAGACCAGCCCCAGCATTTT.

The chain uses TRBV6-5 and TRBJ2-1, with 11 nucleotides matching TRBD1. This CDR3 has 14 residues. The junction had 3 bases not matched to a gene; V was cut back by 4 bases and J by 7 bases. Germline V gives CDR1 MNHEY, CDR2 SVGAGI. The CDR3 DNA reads TGTGCCAGCAGTTCCCGGGACAGGGGGAATGAGCAGTTCTTC. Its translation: CASSSRDRGNEQFF.

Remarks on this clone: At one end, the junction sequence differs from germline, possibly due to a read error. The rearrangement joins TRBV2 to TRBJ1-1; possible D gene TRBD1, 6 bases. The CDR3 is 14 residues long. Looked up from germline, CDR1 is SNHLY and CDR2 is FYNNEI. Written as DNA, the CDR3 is TGTGCCAGCAGTGATCAGAGGTGGTGGGGGGCCGTTTACTTT. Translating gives CASSDQRWWGAVYF.

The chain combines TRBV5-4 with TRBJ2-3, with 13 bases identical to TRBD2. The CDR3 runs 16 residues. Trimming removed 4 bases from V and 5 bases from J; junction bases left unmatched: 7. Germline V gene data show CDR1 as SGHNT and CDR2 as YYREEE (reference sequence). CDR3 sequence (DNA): TGTGCCAGCAGCCCAGGGACTAGCGGGATGAGAGATACGCAGTATTTT. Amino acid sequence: CASSPGTSGMRDTQYF.

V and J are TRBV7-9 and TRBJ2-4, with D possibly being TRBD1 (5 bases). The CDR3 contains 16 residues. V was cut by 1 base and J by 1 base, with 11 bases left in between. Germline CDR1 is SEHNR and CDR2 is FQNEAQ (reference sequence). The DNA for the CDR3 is TGTGCCAGCAGCTTAGGGGTGGGGCCGGCCAAAAACATTCAGTACTTC. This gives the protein CASSLGVGPAKNIQYF.

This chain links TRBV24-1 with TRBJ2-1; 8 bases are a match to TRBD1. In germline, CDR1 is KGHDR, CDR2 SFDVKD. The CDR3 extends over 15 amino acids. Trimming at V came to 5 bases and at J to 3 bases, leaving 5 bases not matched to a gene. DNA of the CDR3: TGTGCCACCAGTGGGAACAGGGGGGACTACAATGAGCAGTTCTTC. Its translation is CATSGNRGDYNEQFF.

The CDR3 DNA sequence: TGTGCCAGCAGCGCACCTACACTGACAGGGGTAGGGGGCTACACCTTC. Encoded protein: CASSAPTLTGVGGYTF. V gene TRBV9 combines with J gene TRBJ1-2; 8 nucleotides agree with TRBD1. This CDR3 region has 16 residues. Germline trimming cut 3 bases from V and 8 bases from J; bases unmatched to any gene: 15. CDR1 is SGDLS, CDR2 YYNGEE, per germline.

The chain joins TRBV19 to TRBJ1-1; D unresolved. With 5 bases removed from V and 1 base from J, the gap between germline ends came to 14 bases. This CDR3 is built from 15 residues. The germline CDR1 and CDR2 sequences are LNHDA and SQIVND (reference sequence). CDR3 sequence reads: CASSPRRRQNTEAFF. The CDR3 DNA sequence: TGTGCCAGTAGTCCCCGACGGAGACAGAACACTGAAGCTTTCTTT.

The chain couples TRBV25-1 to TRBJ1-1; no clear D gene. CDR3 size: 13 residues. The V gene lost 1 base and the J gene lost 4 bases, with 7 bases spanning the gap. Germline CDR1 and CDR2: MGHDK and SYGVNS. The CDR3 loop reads CASSESYTTEAFF. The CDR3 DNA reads TGTGCCAGCAGTGAATCGTACACCACTGAAGCTTTCTTT.